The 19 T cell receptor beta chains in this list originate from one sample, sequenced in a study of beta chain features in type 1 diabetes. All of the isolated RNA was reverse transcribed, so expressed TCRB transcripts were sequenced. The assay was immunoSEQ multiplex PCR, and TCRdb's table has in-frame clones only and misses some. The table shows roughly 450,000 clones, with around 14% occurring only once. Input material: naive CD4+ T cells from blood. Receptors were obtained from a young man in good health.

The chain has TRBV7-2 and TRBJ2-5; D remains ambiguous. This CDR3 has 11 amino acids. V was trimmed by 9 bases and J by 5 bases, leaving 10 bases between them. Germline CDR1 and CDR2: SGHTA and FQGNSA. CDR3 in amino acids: CASKVGETQYF. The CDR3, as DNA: TGTGCCAGTAAGGTCGGGGAGACCCAGTACTTC.

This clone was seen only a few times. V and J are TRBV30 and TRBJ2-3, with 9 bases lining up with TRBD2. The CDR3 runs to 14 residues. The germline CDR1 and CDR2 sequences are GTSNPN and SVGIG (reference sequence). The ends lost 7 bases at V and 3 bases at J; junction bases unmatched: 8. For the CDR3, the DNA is TGTGCCTCCGTTCCTCTAGCGGGAACAGATACGCAGTATTTT. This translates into CASVPLAGTDTQYF.

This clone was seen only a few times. CDR3 in amino acids: CASTSTSVASYEQYF. The CDR3 nucleotides read TGTGCCAGCACCTCAACATCGGTTGCGAGCTACGAGCAGTACTTC. The chain links TRBV7-9 to TRBJ2-7; D remains ambiguous. CDR1 SEHNR and CDR2 FQNEAQ come from the germline V gene (reference sequence). This CDR3 is built from 15 residues. With 7 bases removed from V and 3 bases from J, the gap between germline ends came to 19 bases. Supplemented by reference TRBV7-9 and TRBJ2-7, the full variable domain reads DTGVSQNPRHKITKRGQNVTFRCDPISEHNRLYWYRQTLGQGPEFLTYFQNEAQLEKSRLLSDRFSAERPKGSFSTLEIQRTEQGDSAMYLCASTSTSVASYEQYFGPGTRLTVT.

The DNA for the CDR3 is TGTGCCAGCAGCTATAAGGGAGCGCCTTCCTACGAGCAGTACTTC. Protein: CASSYKGAPSYEQYF. The chain links TRBV7-2 to TRBJ2-7, with D possibly TRBD2 on 5 matching bases. V was cut by 4 bases and J by 1 base, with 14 bases left in between. Germline lookup yields CDR1 SGHTA and CDR2 FQGNSA. The CDR3 is 15 residues long. Full variable domain (outside the CDR3, taken from reference TRBV7-2 and TRBJ2-7): GAGVSQSPSNKVTEKGKDVELRCDPISGHTALYWYRQSLGQGLEFLIYFQGNSAPDKSGLPSDRFSAERTGGSVSTLTIQRTQQEDSAVYLCASSYKGAPSYEQYFGPGTRLTVT.

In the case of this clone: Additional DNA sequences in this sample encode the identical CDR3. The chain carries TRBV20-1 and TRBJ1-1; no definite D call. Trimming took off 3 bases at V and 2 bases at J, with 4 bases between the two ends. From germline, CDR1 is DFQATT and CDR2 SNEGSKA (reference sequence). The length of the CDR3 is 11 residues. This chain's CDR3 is CSARLNTEAFF. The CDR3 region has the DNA TGCAGTGCTAGGCTTAACACTGAAGCTTTCTTT.

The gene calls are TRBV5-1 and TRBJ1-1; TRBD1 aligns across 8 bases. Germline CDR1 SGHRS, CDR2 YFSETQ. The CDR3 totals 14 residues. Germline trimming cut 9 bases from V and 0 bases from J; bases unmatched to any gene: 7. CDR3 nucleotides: TGCGCCACTTCACGACAGGGGATGAACACTGAAGCTTTCTTT. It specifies CATSRQGMNTEAFF.

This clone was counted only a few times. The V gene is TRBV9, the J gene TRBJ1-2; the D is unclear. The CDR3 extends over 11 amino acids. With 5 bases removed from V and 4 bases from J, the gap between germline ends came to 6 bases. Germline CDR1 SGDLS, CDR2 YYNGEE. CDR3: CASSDSYGYTF. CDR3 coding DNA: TGTGCCAGCAGTGATAGCTATGGCTACACCTTC. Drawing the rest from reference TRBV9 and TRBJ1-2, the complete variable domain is DSGVTQTPKHLITATGQRVTLRCSPRSGDLSVYWYQQSLDQGLQFLIQYYNGEERAKGNILERFSAQQFPDLHSELNLSSLELGDSALYFCASSDSYGYTFGSGTRLTVV.

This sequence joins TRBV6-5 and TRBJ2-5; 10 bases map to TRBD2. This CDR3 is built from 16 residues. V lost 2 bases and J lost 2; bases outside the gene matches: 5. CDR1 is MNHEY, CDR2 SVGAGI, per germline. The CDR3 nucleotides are TGTGCCAGCAGTTACGGAGCACTAGCGGGGCAAGAGACCCAGTACTTC. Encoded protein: CASSYGALAGQETQYF.

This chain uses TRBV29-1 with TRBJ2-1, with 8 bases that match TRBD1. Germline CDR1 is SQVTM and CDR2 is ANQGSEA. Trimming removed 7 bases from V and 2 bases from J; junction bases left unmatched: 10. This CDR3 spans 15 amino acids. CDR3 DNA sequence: TGCAGCGGGGGACAGGACGCGCTGGCCTACAATGAGCAGTTCTTC. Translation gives CSGGQDALAYNEQFF.

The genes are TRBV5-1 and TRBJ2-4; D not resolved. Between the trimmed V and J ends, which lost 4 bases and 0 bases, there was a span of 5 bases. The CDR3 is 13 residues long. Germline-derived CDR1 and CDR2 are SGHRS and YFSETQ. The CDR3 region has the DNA TGCGCCAGCAGCGCGCTAGCCAAAAACATTCAGTACTTC. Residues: CASSALAKNIQYF. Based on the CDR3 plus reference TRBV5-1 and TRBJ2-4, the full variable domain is KAGVTQTPRYLIKTRGQQVTLSCSPISGHRSVSWYQQTPGQGLQFLFEYFSETQRNKGNFPGRFSGRQFSNSRSEMNVSTLELGDSALYLCASSALAKNIQYFGAGTRLSVL.

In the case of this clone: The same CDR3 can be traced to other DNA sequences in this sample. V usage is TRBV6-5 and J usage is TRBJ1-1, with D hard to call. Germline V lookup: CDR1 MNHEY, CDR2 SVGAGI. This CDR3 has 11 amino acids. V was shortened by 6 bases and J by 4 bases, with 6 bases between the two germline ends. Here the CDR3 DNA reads TGTGCCAGCAGGGGTGGCACTGAAGCTTTCTTT. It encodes CASRGGTEAFF.

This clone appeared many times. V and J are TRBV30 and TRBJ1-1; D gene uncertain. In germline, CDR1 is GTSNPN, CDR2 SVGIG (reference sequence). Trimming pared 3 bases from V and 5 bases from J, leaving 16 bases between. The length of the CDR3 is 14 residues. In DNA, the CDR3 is TGTGCCTGGAGCCTACGCTACATGTGGACTGAAGCTTTCTTT. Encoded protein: CAWSLRYMWTEAFF. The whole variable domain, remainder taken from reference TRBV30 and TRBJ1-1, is SQTIHQWPATLVQPVGSPLSLECTVEGTSNPNLYWYRQAAGRGLQLLFYSVGIGQISSEVPQNLSASRPQDRQFILSSKKLLLSDSGFYLCAWSLRYMWTEAFFGQGTRLTVV.

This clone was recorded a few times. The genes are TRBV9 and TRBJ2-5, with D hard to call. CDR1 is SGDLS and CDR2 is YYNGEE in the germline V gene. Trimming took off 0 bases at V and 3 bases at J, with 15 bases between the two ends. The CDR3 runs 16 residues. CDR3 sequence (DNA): TGTGCCAGCAGCGTAGTACCAGATGGCGGAAAAGAGACCCAGTACTTC. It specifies CASSVVPDGGKETQYF.

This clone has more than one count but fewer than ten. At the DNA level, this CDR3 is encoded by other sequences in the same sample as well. CDR3 sequence: CASSPGGGETQYF. The CDR3 DNA is TGTGCCAGCAGCCCTGGAGGTGGGGAGACCCAGTACTTC. This sequence joins TRBV5-4 and TRBJ2-5, with D maybe TRBD2 (5 bases). This CDR3 contains 13 residues. Germline loops: CDR1 SGHNT, CDR2 YYREEE (reference sequence). V was pared by 4 bases and J by 5 bases, with 12 bases between.

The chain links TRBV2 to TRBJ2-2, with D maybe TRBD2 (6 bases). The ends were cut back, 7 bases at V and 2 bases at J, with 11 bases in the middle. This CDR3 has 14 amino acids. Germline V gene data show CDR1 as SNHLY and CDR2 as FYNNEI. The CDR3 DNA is TGTGCCAGCACCGGGGGAGTAAACACCGGGGAGCTGTTTTTT. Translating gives CASTGGVNTGELFF.

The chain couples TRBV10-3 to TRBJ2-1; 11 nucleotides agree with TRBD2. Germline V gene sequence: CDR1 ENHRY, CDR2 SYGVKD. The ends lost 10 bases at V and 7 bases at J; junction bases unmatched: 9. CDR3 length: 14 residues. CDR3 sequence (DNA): TGTGCCACGAAACTAGCGGGAGACGAGAATGAGCAGTTCTTC. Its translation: CATKLAGDENEQFF.

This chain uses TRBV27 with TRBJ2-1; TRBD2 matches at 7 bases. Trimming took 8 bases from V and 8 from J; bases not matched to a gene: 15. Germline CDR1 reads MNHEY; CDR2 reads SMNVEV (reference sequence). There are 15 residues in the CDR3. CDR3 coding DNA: TGTGCCAGCGGGCTAGGAAAGCGGGGTTCCCATGAGCAGTTCTTC. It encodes CASGLGKRGSHEQFF.

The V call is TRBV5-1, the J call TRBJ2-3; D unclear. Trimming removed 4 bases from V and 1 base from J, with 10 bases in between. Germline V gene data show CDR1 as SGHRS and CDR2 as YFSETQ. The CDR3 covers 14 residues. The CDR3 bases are TGCGCCAGCAGCAGGGTCAGCCGCACAGATACGCAGTATTTT. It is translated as CASSRVSRTDTQYF.

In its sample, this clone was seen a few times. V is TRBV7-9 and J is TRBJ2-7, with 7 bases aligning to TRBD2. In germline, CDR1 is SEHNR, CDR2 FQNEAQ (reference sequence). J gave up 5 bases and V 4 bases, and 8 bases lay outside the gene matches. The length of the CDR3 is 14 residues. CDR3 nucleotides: TGTGCCAGCAGCTCCTGGGGAGGGTCGAACGAGCAGTACTTC. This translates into CASSSWGGSNEQYF.